This paragraph covers one T cell receptor (beta chain) sequence. Clones were sequenced by immunoSEQ multiplex PCR, and TCRdb holds only the in-frame ones, with some missing. The table has roughly 100,000 clones, about 89% seen once. This record comes from a study of blood T cell repertoires in COVID-19. The CDR3 loop spans 17 amino acids. Germline loops: CDR1 SGHNT, CDR2 YENEEA. Trimming cost V 5 bases and J 0 bases; bases outside gene matches: 9. Sequencing used peripheral blood. The origin of this receptor is a woman in her sixties or seventies with acute or convalescent COVID-19. V is TRBV11-3 and J is TRBJ2-2, with 7 bases lining up with TRBD1. The DNA of the CDR3 is TGTGCCAGCAGCAAGTTTATGGGACAGCCGAACACCGGGGAGCTGTTTTTT. Amino acid sequence: CASSKFMGQPNTGELFF.